This T cell receptor beta chain was identified in a study of shared clonotypes between healthy human individuals. Study-wide results and limits: Despite large depth, sorted-subset datasets appeared incompletely sequenced.

Of note for this clone: Its specificity is unknown.

Germline CDR1 and CDR2: SGHDN and FVKESK. J was trimmed by 9 bases and V by 1 base; bases with no gene match: 6. This CDR3 comprises 15 residues. Replicate PCRs from sorted subsets contained 200 ng DNA, which is around 30,000 T cell genomes. Method: immunoSEQ multiplex PCR; TCRdb's copy keeps in-frame clones and lacks some. The sample lists about 2.4 million clones, 80% to 95% occurring once. V gene TRBV14 combines with J gene TRBJ2-1; TRBD2 aligns across 10 bases. Sample: naive CD4+ T cells from PBMCs. Subset defined: CD45RA+ positively selected. The sequence derives from a man aged 18 to 29 in good health. Some clones in this sample may be carry-over from other donors' samples. The CDR3 sequence: CASSQALAGGSEQFF. In DNA, the CDR3 is TGTGCCAGCAGCCAAGCCTTAGCGGGAGGTAGTGAGCAGTTCTTC.